Reported below is one T cell receptor (beta chain). What it binds is unknown. The data belong to a study of response to subunit inactivated influenza vaccine. Whole-study findings and limits: Authors suggested each seasonal influenza vaccination recruits few new T cells.

Trimming stripped 2 bases from V and 4 bases from J, with 7 bases between. This CDR3 region has 13 residues. CDR1 KGHSH and CDR2 LQKENI come from the germline V gene. MiXCR, run by TCRdb on the RT-PCR reads, gives a single entry per CDR3 protein. The sample shows about 610,000 distinct CDR3 sequences, 11% to 15% of them seen only once. Sequenced here: PBMCs from blood, sampled 11 to 12 days after vaccination. The sequence was obtained from a man in his fifties who received an inactivated influenza vaccine. This chain joins TRBV18 and TRBJ2-3; D gene ambiguous. This chain's CDR3 is CASSPEIADTQYF. The CDR3 nucleotides read TGTGCCAGCTCACCAGAGATAGCAGATACGCAGTATTTT.